This TCR beta chain was captured by sequencing in a study of blood T cell repertoires in COVID-19. Study-wide background: Samples representing acute and convalescent COVID-19 were sourced from the United States, Italy and Spain. The analysed material was cDNA or gDNA that came from T cells, B-cell-depleted T cells, or PBMCs.

This CDR3 is built from 15 residues. CDR1 and CDR2 (germline): SGHAT, FQNNGV. Trimming cost V 1 base and J 8 bases; bases outside gene matches: 7. Under the authors' procedure: The authors estimated nucleated cell counts from reference gene primer amplification. Produced via immunoSEQ multiplex PCR; TCRdb's table is partial and in-frame only. Clone size and the V and J calls come from that table; the DNA yielded D and trimming. The sample records about 48,000 clones, 90% being singletons. The specimen was peripheral blood. The gene calls are TRBV11-2 and TRBJ1-2; TRBD1 matches 10 bases. This clonotype was sampled from a man between 65 and 80 years old with acute or convalescent COVID-19. CDR3: CASSLGGQGIEGYTF. The CDR3 DNA follows: TGTGCCAGCAGCTTAGGGGGACAGGGGATAGAGGGCTACACCTTC.